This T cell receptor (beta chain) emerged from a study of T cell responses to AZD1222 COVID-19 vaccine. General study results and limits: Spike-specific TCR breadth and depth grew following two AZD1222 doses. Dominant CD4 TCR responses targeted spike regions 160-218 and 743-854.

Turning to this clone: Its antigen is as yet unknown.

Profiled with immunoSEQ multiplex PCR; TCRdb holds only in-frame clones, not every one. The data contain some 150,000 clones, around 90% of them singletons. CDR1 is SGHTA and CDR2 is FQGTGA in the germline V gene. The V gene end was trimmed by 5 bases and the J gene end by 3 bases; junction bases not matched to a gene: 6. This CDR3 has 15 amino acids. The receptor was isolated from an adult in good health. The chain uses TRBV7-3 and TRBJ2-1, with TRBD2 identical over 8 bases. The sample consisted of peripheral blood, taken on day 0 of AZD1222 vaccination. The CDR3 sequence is CASSPREAIYNEQFF. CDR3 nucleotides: TGTGCCAGCAGCCCGCGGGAGGCCATCTACAATGAGCAGTTCTTC.